Listed here are 2 T cell receptor beta chains from one sample, sequenced in a study of T cell responses to AZD1222 COVID-19 vaccine. TCRdb keeps only in-frame clones here, not all; method: immunoSEQ multiplex PCR. The table records 140,000 to 150,000 clones, around 89% of them present only once. The specimen comprised peripheral blood, sampled on day 0 of AZD1222 vaccination. These receptors were collected from an adult in good health.

The chain is built from TRBV11-3 and TRBJ1-4; the D is unclear. Trimming took off 9 bases at V and 3 bases at J, with 11 bases between the two ends. Germline-derived CDR1 and CDR2 are SGHNT and YENEEA. The CDR3 sequence is 13 residues long. The CDR3 DNA sequence: TGTGCCAGTGGAGCGTTGGCTAATGAAAAACTGTTTTTT. Its protein product is CASGALANEKLFF.

This clone appeared a few times. CDR3 bases: TGTGCCAGCAGTCCCCCCCTCCAAGAGACCCAGTACTTC. Protein sequence: CASSPPLQETQYF. V usage is TRBV6-5 and J usage is TRBJ2-5; no reliable D call. V lost 5 bases, J lost 1 base, and 8 bases lay in between. CDR1 and CDR2 (germline): MNHEY, SVGAGI. The CDR3 is 13 residues long.